This is a list of T cell receptor beta chains from one sample in a study of blood T cells in healthy people across ages. One entry per CDR3 protein, called by TCRdb with MiXCR from the 5' RACE reads. This table holds around 1,800,000 distinct CDR3 sequences, more than 35% found once. Sequencing was carried out using blood. These receptors all stem from a human donor in good health. CDR3s include the opening cysteine and the closing phenylalanine or tryptophan. The order of the fields is clone size, V gene, J gene, CDR3 protein. Expanded clones are given a class, and other clones once, few, many or no size at all.

abundance: .; v_gene: TRBV5-8; j_gene: TRBJ2-3; CDR3aa: CASSLVGLAAFTDTQYF
abundance: .; v_gene: TRBV7-8; j_gene: TRBJ2-3; CDR3aa: CTSSLLAGITDTQYF
abundance: few; v_gene: TRBV7-9; j_gene: TRBJ2-7; CDR3aa: CASSRGAPSSYEQYF
abundance: few; v_gene: TRBV20-1; j_gene: TRBJ1-1; CDR3aa: CSAPSQLNTEAFF
abundance: .; v_gene: TRBV6-5; j_gene: TRBJ2-2; CDR3aa: CASSDPGPNTGELFF
abundance: few; v_gene: TRBV7-6; j_gene: TRBJ1-2; CDR3aa: CASSLKTGQAGYTF
abundance: .; v_gene: TRBV7-2; j_gene: .; CDR3aa: CASSQGTSTYEQYF
abundance: .; v_gene: TRBV6-5; j_gene: TRBJ1-1; CDR3aa: CASSYSVPGGMNTEAFF
abundance: .; v_gene: TRBV4-3; j_gene: TRBJ2-5; CDR3aa: CASSQDLAGYYYNEQYF
abundance: few; v_gene: TRBV12-3/TRBV12-4; j_gene: TRBJ2-1; CDR3aa: CASSLGWGPYNEQFF
abundance: few; v_gene: TRBV5-1; j_gene: .; CDR3aa: CASSLRGGLGYEQYF
abundance: .; v_gene: TRBV4-1; j_gene: TRBJ2-5; CDR3aa: CASSPRTGDLETQYF
abundance: .; v_gene: TRBV6-5; j_gene: TRBJ2-1; CDR3aa: CASRHTGNEQFF
abundance: .; v_gene: TRBV20-1; j_gene: TRBJ1-5; CDR3aa: CSQQGAGGQPQHF
abundance: few; v_gene: TRBV3-1; j_gene: TRBJ1-5; CDR3aa: CASSGNRDRNQPQHF
abundance: few; v_gene: TRBV6-5; j_gene: TRBJ2-1; CDR3aa: CASSFGLALKNEQFF
abundance: many; v_gene: TRBV10-3; j_gene: TRBJ2-7; CDR3aa: CAISGGRETYEQYF
abundance: .; v_gene: TRBV12-3/TRBV12-4; j_gene: TRBJ2-5; CDR3aa: CASSLGTRKTQYF
abundance: few; v_gene: TRBV10-3; j_gene: TRBJ2-7; CDR3aa: CAIRGTHQGSYEQYF
abundance: few; v_gene: TRBV7-2; j_gene: TRBJ2-3; CDR3aa: CASSIRDRSTDTQYF
abundance: .; v_gene: TRBV28; j_gene: TRBJ2-5; CDR3aa: CASRALRQPMAQYF
abundance: .; v_gene: TRBV28; j_gene: TRBJ1-5; CDR3aa: CASSSLLQGLNNQPQHF
abundance: .; v_gene: TRBV4-3; j_gene: TRBJ1-6; CDR3aa: CASSQSSRGYNSPLHF
abundance: few; v_gene: TRBV7-9; j_gene: TRBJ1-6; CDR3aa: CASSPHSSSYNSPLHF
abundance: .; v_gene: TRBV12-5; j_gene: TRBJ2-3; CDR3aa: CASGLPITDTQYF
abundance: .; v_gene: TRBV4-3; j_gene: TRBJ2-1; CDR3aa: CASSQALRPGPEQFF
abundance: .; v_gene: TRBV6-2/TRBV6-3; j_gene: TRBJ1-6; CDR3aa: CASSEASRSPLHF
abundance: few; v_gene: TRBV12-3/TRBV12-4; j_gene: TRBJ2-3; CDR3aa: CASSLTSGVDADTQYF
abundance: .; v_gene: TRBV7-3; j_gene: TRBJ2-1; CDR3aa: CASSYAGTGEQFF
abundance: few; v_gene: TRBV6-1; j_gene: TRBJ2-1; CDR3aa: CASSVWEEPYNEQFF
abundance: .; v_gene: TRBV7-6; j_gene: TRBJ2-1; CDR3aa: CASSLEGTSGNNEQFF
abundance: .; v_gene: TRBV7-2; j_gene: TRBJ2-2; CDR3aa: CASSLVWGVPGELFF
abundance: .; v_gene: TRBV20-1; j_gene: TRBJ2-1; CDR3aa: CSARSGGLFNEQFF
abundance: few; v_gene: TRBV12-3/TRBV12-4; j_gene: TRBJ2-3; CDR3aa: CASSPRDSQGSNTQYF
abundance: few; v_gene: TRBV29-1; j_gene: TRBJ2-1; CDR3aa: CSARQGQDEQFF
abundance: .; v_gene: TRBV12-3/TRBV12-4; j_gene: TRBJ2-1; CDR3aa: CTSSLGTPHSLSEQFF
abundance: once; v_gene: TRBV11-2; j_gene: TRBJ1-2; CDR3aa: CASSLGDLGVTYGYTF
abundance: few; v_gene: TRBV4-2; j_gene: TRBJ1-2; CDR3aa: CASSHGFGQGSRGYTF
abundance: .; v_gene: TRBV7-9; j_gene: TRBJ2-1; CDR3aa: CASCLGGRHEQFF
abundance: .; v_gene: TRBV15; j_gene: TRBJ2-7; CDR3aa: CATSRDLTSRYEQYF
abundance: few; v_gene: TRBV12-3/TRBV12-4; j_gene: TRBJ1-5; CDR3aa: CASSPTEYSNQPQHF
abundance: .; v_gene: TRBV21-1; j_gene: TRBJ2-1; CDR3aa: CASSKTSSGGTSSYNEQFF
abundance: few; v_gene: TRBV20-1; j_gene: TRBJ2-7; CDR3aa: CSASVKYEQYF
abundance: .; v_gene: TRBV6-5; j_gene: TRBJ2-1; CDR3aa: CASSHGTFYNEQFF
abundance: .; v_gene: TRBV3-1; j_gene: TRBJ2-1; CDR3aa: CASSQDTSGWQFF
abundance: .; v_gene: TRBV10-3; j_gene: TRBJ2-3; CDR3aa: CAISVTGGTDTQYF
abundance: .; v_gene: TRBV4-3; j_gene: TRBJ2-3; CDR3aa: CASSRMWDTDTQYF